This TCR beta chain was identified in a study of blood T cell repertoires in COVID-19. In germline, CDR1 is LNHDA, CDR2 SQIVND (reference sequence). The J segment lost 5 bases and the V segment lost 1 base, leaving 3 bases of the junction unmatched. This CDR3 is built from 15 residues. Under the authors' procedure: By means of reference gene primer amplification, nucleated cell counts were estimated. Here immunoSEQ multiplex PCR was the method, and the copy in TCRdb shows in-frame clones only, minus some. D and trimming were read from the DNA, whereas the V and J calls and clone size are those reported in that table. The data contain roughly 130,000 clones, 90% of them singletons.

The TCR comes from a man aged 55 to 69 with COVID-19, enrolled during active disease. What was sequenced was peripheral blood. This rearrangement joins TRBV19 to TRBJ2-1; 9 bases fit TRBD2. The CDR3 loop reads CASSIVLAGNNEQFF. For the CDR3, the DNA is TGTGCCAGTAGTATAGTCCTAGCGGGAAACAATGAGCAGTTCTTC.